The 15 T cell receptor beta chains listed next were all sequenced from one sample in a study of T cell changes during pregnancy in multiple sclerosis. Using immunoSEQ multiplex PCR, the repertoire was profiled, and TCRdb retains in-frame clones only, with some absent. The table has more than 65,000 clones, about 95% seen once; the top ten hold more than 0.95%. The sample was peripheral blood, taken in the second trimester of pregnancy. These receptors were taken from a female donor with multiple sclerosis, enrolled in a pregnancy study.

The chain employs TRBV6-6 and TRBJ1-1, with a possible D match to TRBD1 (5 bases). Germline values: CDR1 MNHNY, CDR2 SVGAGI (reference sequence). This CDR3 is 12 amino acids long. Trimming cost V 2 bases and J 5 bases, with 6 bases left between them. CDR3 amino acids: CASSYGQTEAFF. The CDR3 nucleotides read TGTGCCAGCAGTTACGGACAAACTGAAGCTTTCTTT.

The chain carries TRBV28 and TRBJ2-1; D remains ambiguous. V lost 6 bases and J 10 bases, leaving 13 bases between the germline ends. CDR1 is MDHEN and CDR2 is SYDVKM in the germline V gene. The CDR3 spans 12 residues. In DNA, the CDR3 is TGTGCCAGCAGCCCTCACTTCCGGGAGCAGTTCTTC. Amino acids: CASSPHFREQFF.

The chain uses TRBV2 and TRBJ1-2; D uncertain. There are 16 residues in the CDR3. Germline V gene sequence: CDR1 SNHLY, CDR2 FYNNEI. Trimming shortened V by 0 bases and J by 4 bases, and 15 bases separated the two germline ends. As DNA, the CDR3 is TGTGCCAGCAGTGAAGCGGGCCGAACTCCCGCCTATGGCTACACCTTC. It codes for CASSEAGRTPAYGYTF.

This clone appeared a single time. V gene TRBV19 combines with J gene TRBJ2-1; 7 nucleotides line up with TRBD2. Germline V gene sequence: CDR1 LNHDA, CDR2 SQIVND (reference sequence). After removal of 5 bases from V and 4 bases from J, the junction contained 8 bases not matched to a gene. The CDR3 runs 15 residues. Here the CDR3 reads CASSWGGSEYNEQFF. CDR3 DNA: TGTGCCAGTAGTTGGGGGGGGAGTGAGTACAATGAGCAGTTCTTC. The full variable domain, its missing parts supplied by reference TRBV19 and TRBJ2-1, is DGGITQSPKYLFRKEGQNVTLSCEQNLNHDAMYWYRQDPGQGLRLIYYSQIVNDFQKGDIAEGYSVSREKKESFPLTVTSAQKNPTAFYLCASSWGGSEYNEQFFGPGTRLTVL.

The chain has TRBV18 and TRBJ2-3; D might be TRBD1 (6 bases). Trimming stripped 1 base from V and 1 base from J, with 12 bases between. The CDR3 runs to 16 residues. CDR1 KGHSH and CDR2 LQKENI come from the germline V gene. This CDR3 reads CASSPRQGIGTDTQYF. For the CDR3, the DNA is TGTGCCAGCTCACCACGGCAGGGGATAGGCACAGATACGCAGTATTTT.

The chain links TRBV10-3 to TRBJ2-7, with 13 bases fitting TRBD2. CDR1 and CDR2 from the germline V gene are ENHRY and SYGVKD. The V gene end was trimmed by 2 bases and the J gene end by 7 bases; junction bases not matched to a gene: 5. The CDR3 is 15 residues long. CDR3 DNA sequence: TGTGCCATCAGTGAGCGGACTAGCGGGAGTTGGGAGCAGTACTTC. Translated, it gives CAISERTSGSWEQYF.

CDR3 coding DNA: TGTGCCAGCAGCCGGGGTGGGGGAGGAGGGAGCAATCAGCCCCAGCATTTT. This translates into CASSRGGGGGSNQPQHF. This chain links TRBV5-6 with TRBJ1-5, with D possibly matching TRBD1 (5 bases). The germline gives CDR1 SGHDT, CDR2 YYEEEE. V lost 4 bases to trimming and J lost 1 base, with 18 bases between them. This CDR3 is built from 17 residues.

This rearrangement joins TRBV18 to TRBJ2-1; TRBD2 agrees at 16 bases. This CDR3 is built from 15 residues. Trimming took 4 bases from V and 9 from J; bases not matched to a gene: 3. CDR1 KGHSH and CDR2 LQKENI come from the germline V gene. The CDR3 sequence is CASSLGLAGGVEQFF. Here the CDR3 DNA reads TGTGCCAGCTCACTGGGACTAGCGGGAGGGGTTGAGCAGTTCTTC. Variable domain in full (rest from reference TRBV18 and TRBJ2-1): NAGVMQNPRHLVRRRGQEARLRCSPMKGHSHVYWYRQLPEEGLKFMVYLQKENIIDESGMPKERFSAEFPKEGPSILRIQQVVRGDSAAYFCASSLGLAGGVEQFFGPGTRLTVL.

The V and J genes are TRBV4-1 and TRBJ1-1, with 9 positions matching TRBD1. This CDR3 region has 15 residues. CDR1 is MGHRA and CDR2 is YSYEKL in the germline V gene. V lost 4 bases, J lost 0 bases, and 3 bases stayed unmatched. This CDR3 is CASSLQGAMNTEAFF. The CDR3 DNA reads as TGCGCCAGCAGCCTACAGGGGGCGATGAACACTGAAGCTTTCTTT.

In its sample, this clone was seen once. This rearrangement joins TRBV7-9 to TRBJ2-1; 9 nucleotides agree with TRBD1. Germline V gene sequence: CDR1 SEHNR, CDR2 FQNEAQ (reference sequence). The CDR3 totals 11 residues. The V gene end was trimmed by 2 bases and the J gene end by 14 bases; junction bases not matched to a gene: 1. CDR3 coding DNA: TGTGCCAGCAGCTTAAGACAGGGGGAGTTCTTC. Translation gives CASSLRQGEFF. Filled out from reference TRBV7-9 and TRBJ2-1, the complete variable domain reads DTGVSQNPRHKITKRGQNVTFRCDPISEHNRLYWYRQTLGQGPEFLTYFQNEAQLEKSRLLSDRFSAERPKGSFSTLEIQRTEQGDSAMYLCASSLRQGEFFGPGTRLTVL.

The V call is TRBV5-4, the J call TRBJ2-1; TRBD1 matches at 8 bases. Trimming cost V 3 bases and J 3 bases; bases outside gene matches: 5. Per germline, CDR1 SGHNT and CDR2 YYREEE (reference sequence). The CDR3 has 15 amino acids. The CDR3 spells CASSSQGAVYNEQFF. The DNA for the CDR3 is TGTGCCAGCAGCTCCCAGGGGGCGGTCTACAATGAGCAGTTCTTC. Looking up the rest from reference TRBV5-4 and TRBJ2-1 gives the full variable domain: ETGVTQSPTHLIKTRGQQVTLRCSSQSGHNTVSWYQQALGQGPQFIFQYYREEENGRGNFPPRFSGLQFPNYSSELNVNALELDDSALYLCASSSQGAVYNEQFFGPGTRLTVL.

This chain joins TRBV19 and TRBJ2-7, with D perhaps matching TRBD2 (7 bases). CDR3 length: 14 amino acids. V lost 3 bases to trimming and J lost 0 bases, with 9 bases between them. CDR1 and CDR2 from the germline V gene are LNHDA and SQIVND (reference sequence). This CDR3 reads CASSMGGGSYEQYF. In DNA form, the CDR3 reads TGTGCCAGTAGTATGGGAGGGGGCTCCTACGAGCAGTACTTC.

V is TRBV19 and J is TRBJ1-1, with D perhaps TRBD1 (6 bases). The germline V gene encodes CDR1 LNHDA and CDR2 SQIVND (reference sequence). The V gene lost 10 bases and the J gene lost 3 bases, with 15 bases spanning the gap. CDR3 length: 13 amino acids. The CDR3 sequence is CATTGRGYTEAFF. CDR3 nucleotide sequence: TGTGCCACAACGGGGAGGGGGTACACTGAAGCTTTCTTT.

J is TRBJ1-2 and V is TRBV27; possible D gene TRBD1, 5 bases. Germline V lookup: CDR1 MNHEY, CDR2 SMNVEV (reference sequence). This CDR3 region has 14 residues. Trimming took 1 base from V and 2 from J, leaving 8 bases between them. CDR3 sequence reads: CASSLWAGNYGYTF. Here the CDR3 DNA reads TGTGCCAGCAGTTTATGGGCAGGGAACTATGGCTACACCTTC.

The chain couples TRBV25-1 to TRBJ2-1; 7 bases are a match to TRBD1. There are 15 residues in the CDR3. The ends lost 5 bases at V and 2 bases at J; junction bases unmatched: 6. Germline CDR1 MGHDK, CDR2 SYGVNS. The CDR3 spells CASSPGTATYNEQFF. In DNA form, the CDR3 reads TGTGCCAGCAGTCCCGGGACAGCAACCTACAATGAGCAGTTCTTC.